This T cell receptor beta chain was recovered during a study of blood T cells in healthy people across ages (dated by TCRdb to between 2014 and 2017). Regarding the complete study: In model experiments, roughly one uniquely barcoded TCR beta cDNA molecule per two T cells was captured by template switching. The study measured age-related changes in TCR beta repertoire diversity using deep sequencing normalized with unique cDNA molecular identifiers. The donors were divided into four age groups: young (average approximately 17 years), middle-aged (roughly 42), aged (about 61) and long-lived (about 79). Donors of different ages were randomly distributed across sequencing lanes to avoid experimental bias. Using the same blood draw, the study looked at two additional independent replicas of 1 million unique cDNA reads for two donors, one aged 18 to 30 and the other aged 80 or older.

The library was obtained by 5' RACE. A second PCR of roughly 6 to 11 cycles was run with a J-beta primer mix and a sample-barcoded 5' primer. A unique molecular identifier was introduced onto each TCR beta cDNA molecule by a template-switch 5' adaptor carrying 12 random nucleotides. At least 3 million CDR3-containing paired-end reads were obtained from each sample. First-strand cDNA synthesis was performed from all RNA using the Mint cDNA synthesis kit, with priming by a TRBC-specific oligonucleotide. Following uracil-DNA glycosylase treatment, all cDNA underwent a first 18-cycle PCR with the universal primers M1SS and BC2_uni_R. The paper's processing steps were these. For normalization, 1 million high-quality reads were randomly selected from each sample, with every read carrying a distinct molecular identifier. Instead of being binned into consensus sequences, reads with shared molecular identifiers were discarded. CDR3 identification, clonotype clustering and error correction used MiTCR with a Q25 quality threshold and the strictest error-elimination algorithm. Lower-bound total TCR beta diversity was estimated with a nonparametric unseen species model using Euler transformation. Using fastp at Q25 and MiXCR, TCRdb reprocessed the public reads and kept productive beta chains. Every CDR3 protein is listed once, alongside the most common genes and DNA of its rows. Clone size and V and J calls follow TCRdb, not the original study. The sample yields roughly 1.9 million distinct CDR3 sequences; approximately 40% were counted once. The ten biggest clones cover 20% to 25% of the sample.

Cut back by 7 bases and 5 bases, the V and J ends lie 9 bases apart. Inclusive of the bounding cysteine and phenylalanine, the CDR3 is 11 residues long. Solely the CDR3 DNA is kept, with 33 bases framed from the first base. CDR1 and CDR2 are drawn from the germline V gene: MNHEY, SVGAGI. This clonotype was recorded a few times. Which antigen it targets is not known. It has no much larger one-base neighbor in the sample; base qualities were not kept. The approximately 41 donors, aged about 6 to 95 years, were systemically healthy Caucasian individuals from Russia. About 10 milliliters of peripheral blood were collected from each donor into EDTA-treated Vacutainer tubes. Ficoll-Paque density-gradient centrifugation was used to isolate PBMCs, with at least 6.5 million per sample. Total RNA, at least 6 micrograms per sample, was extracted from PBMCs with Trizol reagent. For every donor, flow cytometry on a PBMC aliquot measured the percentage of naive CD45RAhigh/CD27high T cells.

What the research found in general, with its limitations: The long-lived group showed more naive CD4+ T cells, fewer expanded clones and increased TCR diversity than the aged group, suggesting age selection. A strong correlation was found between observed TCR beta diversity and the percentage of naive T cells measured by flow cytometry. Estimates of total diversity based on one million sequenced T cells were considered lower bounds and underestimates. Observed TCR beta diversity per million T cells fell roughly linearly with age, and a significant reduction was already apparent by age about 38. Conclusive comparison of naive and antigen-experienced compartments was prevented by the profiling of bulk unsorted PBMCs. Because the CMV infection status of the donors was unknown, age-related changes in expanded clonotypes may potentially have been confounded.

Sequencing was performed on blood. The TCR sequence derives from a human donor in good health. The chain links TRBV6-5 with TRBJ2-7, with the D gene possibly TRBD1 or TRBD2, each one fitting 5 bases. The DNA sequence is as follows: TGTGCCAGCATGGGGGTGAACGAGCAGTACTTC. It codes for CASMGVNEQYF.